These 19 T cell receptor beta chains share one sample of origin, sequenced in a study of OX40 agonist ivuxolimab in advanced cancers. Library method: the immunoSEQ multiplex PCR assay. TCRdb re-hosts the immuneACCESS table, in-frame sequences only. Its copies lack some clones; in the studies checked, an unresolved V gene accounts for under half of them, and the cause for the rest is not known. This sample has approximately 80,000 clones in its table, and approximately 85% of those were observed once. The ten biggest clones cover 0.5% to 0.7% of the sample. The sequenced sample was CD4+ or CD8+ T cells sorted from blood, obtained in a trial of the OX40 agonist ivuxolimab. The receptor source for this set is an adult with an advanced solid tumor such as melanoma, head and neck, liver or kidney cancer.

The rearrangement uses TRBV27 and TRBJ1-2, with 10 positions matching TRBD1. Trimming cost V 8 bases and J 13 bases; bases outside gene matches: 19. CDR3 length equals 15 residues. Germline CDR1 reads MNHEY; CDR2 reads SMNVEV (reference sequence). The DNA of the CDR3 is TGTGCCAGCTGCTACTCTTCTCCGGGACAGGGGCGATGCACCTTC. Amino acid sequence: CASCYSSPGQGRCTF.

The chain has TRBV6-1 and TRBJ2-7; the D gene is possibly TRBD1 (5 bases). CDR3 length: 14 residues. V dropped 6 bases and J dropped 4 bases, with 16 bases sitting between them. Germline lookup yields CDR1 MNHNS and CDR2 SASEGT. CDR3 sequence: CASRMTRGLYEQYF. The CDR3 DNA sequence: TGTGCCAGCAGGATGACAAGGGGCTTATACGAGCAGTACTTC.

A single count supports this clone. The V call is TRBV19, the J call TRBJ1-1; D call uncertain. V was pared by 7 bases and J by 7 bases, with 10 bases between. CDR3 length equals 11 residues. Germline CDR1 LNHDA, CDR2 SQIVND (reference sequence). Here the CDR3 reads CASIEESEAFF. Here the CDR3 DNA reads TGTGCCAGTATTGAGGAGAGTGAAGCTTTCTTT.

This sequence joins TRBV6-6 and TRBJ2-7; weak D call: TRBD1 (5 bases). With 2 bases removed from V and 2 bases from J, the gap between germline ends came to 10 bases. The CDR3 contains 14 residues. Germline CDR1 reads MNHNY; CDR2 reads SVGAGI (reference sequence). The CDR3 nucleotides are TGTGCCAGCAGTTACAGTGAAGGGGCCTACGAGCAGTACTTC. Translating gives CASSYSEGAYEQYF.

V usage is TRBV6-5 and J usage is TRBJ2-7, with 9 bases matching TRBD1. With 5 bases clipped from V and 5 bases from J, the junction kept 7 bases outside the gene matches. This CDR3 comprises 14 residues. Germline V lookup: CDR1 MNHEY, CDR2 SVGAGI. This CDR3 is CASSKGQGTNEQYF. DNA of the CDR3: TGTGCCAGCAGTAAGGGACAGGGAACGAACGAGCAGTACTTC.

The count of this clone is one. The chain links TRBV5-4 to TRBJ1-4; 7 nucleotides align to TRBD1. Germline loops: CDR1 SGHNT, CDR2 YYREEE (reference sequence). CDR3 length equals 14 residues. Trimming took 4 bases from V and 8 from J; bases not matched to a gene: 8. The CDR3 spells CASSRQGDGEKLFF. In DNA form, the CDR3 reads TGTGCCAGCAGCCGTCAGGGGGACGGCGAAAAACTGTTTTTT. The full variable domain, completed using reference TRBV5-4 and TRBJ1-4, is ETGVTQSPTHLIKTRGQQVTLRCSSQSGHNTVSWYQQALGQGPQFIFQYYREEENGRGNFPPRFSGLQFPNYSSELNVNALELDDSALYLCASSRQGDGEKLFFGSGTQLSVL.

In nucleotides, the CDR3 is TGTGCCAGCAGCCCCGGGACAGACTATCCCCCCGGACACGAGCAGTACTTC. It translates to CASSPGTDYPPGHEQYF. The V and J genes are TRBV7-7 and TRBJ2-7; 7 bases map to TRBD1. CDR3 size: 17 residues. The germline CDR1 and CDR2 sequences are SSHAT and FNYEAQ (reference sequence). Unmatched junction bases numbered 18, after V lost 5 bases and J lost 5 bases.

This chain uses TRBV2 with TRBJ2-2; a weak D match, TRBD2 (6 bases). There are 14 residues in the CDR3. From germline, CDR1 is SNHLY and CDR2 FYNNEI. V lost 8 bases, J lost 3 bases, and 13 bases lay in between. This chain's CDR3 is CASRGMADTGELFF. DNA for the CDR3: TGTGCCAGCCGGGGGATGGCGGACACCGGGGAGCTGTTTTTT.

This chain joins TRBV5-4 and TRBJ2-2, with 12 bases lining up with TRBD2. The CDR3 runs to 16 residues. Per germline, CDR1 SGHNT and CDR2 YYREEE (reference sequence). V shed 4 bases, J shed 7 bases, and the junction held 8 bases outside the gene matches. In nucleotides, the CDR3 is TGTGCCAGCAGCCCTAGCGGGGGGGCCATAGACGGGGAGCTGTTTTTT. It encodes CASSPSGGAIDGELFF. The full variable domain, rest sourced from reference TRBV5-4 and TRBJ2-2, is ETGVTQSPTHLIKTRGQQVTLRCSSQSGHNTVSWYQQALGQGPQFIFQYYREEENGRGNFPPRFSGLQFPNYSSELNVNALELDDSALYLCASSPSGGAIDGELFFGEGSRLTVL.

The chain couples TRBV19 to TRBJ2-5; D may correspond to TRBD1 or TRBD2 (6 bases each). Germline V gene lookup returns CDR1 LNHDA and CDR2 SQIVND (reference sequence). The CDR3 is 15 residues long. Trimming took 1 base from V and 5 from J, leaving 14 bases between them. The CDR3 sequence: CASSIGGALSETQYF. CDR3 nucleotide sequence: TGTGCCAGTAGTATAGGGGGGGCGTTATCGGAGACCCAGTACTTC.

This clone appeared once. The V gene is TRBV18, the J gene TRBJ2-7; tentatively, D is TRBD1 (6 bases). This CDR3 region has 13 residues. Germline CDR1 KGHSH, CDR2 LQKENI. V lost 4 bases and J 2 bases, leaving 9 bases between the germline ends. This CDR3 is CASSLDSPYEQYF. CDR3 sequence (DNA): TGTGCCAGCTCACTGGACAGTCCCTACGAGCAGTACTTC.

The V and J genes are TRBV5-1 and TRBJ2-3; the D gene is possibly TRBD2 (6 bases). The CDR3 sequence is 16 residues long. Trimming removed 2 bases at V and 0 bases at J, with 13 bases between. CDR1 is SGHRS and CDR2 is YFSETQ in the germline V gene. Here the CDR3 reads CASSLWAGRSTDTQYF. In DNA form, the CDR3 reads TGCGCCAGCAGCTTATGGGCGGGACGTAGCACAGATACGCAGTATTTT.

This rearrangement joins TRBV18 to TRBJ1-1; TRBD1 matches at 9 bases. The CDR3 is 14 amino acids. The V gene end was trimmed by 2 bases and the J gene end by 10 bases; junction bases not matched to a gene: 8. Germline CDR1 and CDR2: KGHSH and LQKENI. CDR3 DNA sequence: TGTGCCAGCTCACCATCAAGGACAGGGGTCGCAGCTTTCTTT. It specifies CASSPSRTGVAAFF. Drawing the rest from reference TRBV18 and TRBJ1-1, the complete variable domain is NAGVMQNPRHLVRRRGQEARLRCSPMKGHSHVYWYRQLPEEGLKFMVYLQKENIIDESGMPKERFSAEFPKEGPSILRIQQVVRGDSAAYFCASSPSRTGVAAFFGQGTRLTVV.

The gene calls are TRBV19 and TRBJ1-4; D is ambiguous. V was clipped by 6 bases and J by 3 bases, with 11 bases between them. Germline V CDR1 and CDR2: LNHDA, SQIVND (reference sequence). This CDR3 spans 14 amino acids. CDR3 sequence (DNA): TGTGCCAGTAGGCACGGAGACTCTAATGAAAAACTGTTTTTT. Its protein is CASRHGDSNEKLFF.

The chain employs TRBV18 and TRBJ1-3; no definite D call. Germline CDR1 KGHSH, CDR2 LQKENI. V dropped 0 bases and J dropped 0 bases, with 6 bases sitting between them. The length of the CDR3 is 15 residues. CDR3 region: CASSPPGLSGNTIYF. CDR3 bases: TGTGCCAGCTCACCACCGGGCCTCTCTGGAAACACCATATATTTT.

The chain carries TRBV29-1 and TRBJ1-4; 12 bases fit TRBD1. The CDR3 totals 15 residues. The germline V gene has CDR1 SQVTM and CDR2 ANQGSEA. J was trimmed by 8 bases and V by 4 bases; bases with no gene match: 8. DNA for the CDR3: TGCAGCGTTGTATCGGGACAGGGGGCAAGGGAAAAACTGTTTTTT. Protein sequence: CSVVSGQGAREKLFF. Variable domain in full (rest from reference TRBV29-1 and TRBJ1-4): SAVISQKPSRDICQRGTSLTIQCQVDSQVTMMFWYRQQPGQSLTLIATANQGSEATYESGFVIDKFPISRPNLTFSTLTVSNMSPEDSSIYLCSVVSGQGAREKLFFGSGTQLSVL.

In this sample, this clone turned up a few times. The DNA of the CDR3 is TGTGCCAGTAGTACGCAACTCAATCAGCCCCAGCATTTT. Translation gives CASSTQLNQPQHF. V gene TRBV19 combines with J gene TRBJ1-5; D unresolved. The V end lost 4 bases, the J end lost 3 bases, and 7 bases lay between the germline ends. Germline CDR1 and CDR2: LNHDA and SQIVND (reference sequence). The CDR3 has 13 residues.

This chain joins TRBV30 and TRBJ1-1, with D possibly matching TRBD1 (5 bases). CDR1 and CDR2 (germline): GTSNPN, SVGIG (reference sequence). CDR3 size: 12 residues. V was trimmed by 4 bases and J by 6 bases, leaving 12 bases between them. The CDR3: CAWKIRGPEAFF. CDR3 coding DNA: TGTGCCTGGAAGATAAGGGGCCCTGAAGCTTTCTTT.

The chain combines TRBV7-2 with TRBJ2-1; 10 positions match TRBD2. Germline-derived CDR1 and CDR2 are SGHTA and FQGNSA. The CDR3 contains 16 residues. With 5 bases clipped from V and 2 bases from J, the junction kept 6 bases outside the gene matches. For the CDR3, the DNA is TGTGCCAGCAGCCCCGGACTAGCGGCTGCCTACAATGAGCAGTTCTTC. It is translated as CASSPGLAAAYNEQFF.